The text below deals with one T cell receptor beta chain. One end of the junction is discordant with germline, which a read error may explain. This CDR3 has 14 residues. The V gene's germline CDR1 is ENHRY and CDR2 SYGVKD. The sample comes from a study of T cells in Graves' hyperthyroidism and ophthalmopathy. Not enrolled were patients with uncontrolled infection, other autoimmune disease, pregnancy or lactation. RNA transcripts yielded amplified TCR beta CDR3 regions. A first-round RT-PCR of the TCR CDR3 used the HTBI primer set. TCRdb re-called the multiplex PCR reads through MiXCR, storing one row per CDR3 protein. The sample includes about 660,000 distinct CDR3 sequences, 45% seen only once; the top ten take under 8%.

The source of this sequence is an adult man with Graves' disease, either hyperthyroidism or ophthalmopathy (not recorded which). The chain links TRBV10-3 to TRBJ1-5; no clear D gene. Sequencing was performed on peripheral blood or thyroid tissue (not recorded which). CDR3 in amino acids: CASSESYSNQPQHF. The CDR3 nucleotides read TGTGCCAGCAGTGAGAGTTATAGCAATCAGCCCCAGCATTTT.